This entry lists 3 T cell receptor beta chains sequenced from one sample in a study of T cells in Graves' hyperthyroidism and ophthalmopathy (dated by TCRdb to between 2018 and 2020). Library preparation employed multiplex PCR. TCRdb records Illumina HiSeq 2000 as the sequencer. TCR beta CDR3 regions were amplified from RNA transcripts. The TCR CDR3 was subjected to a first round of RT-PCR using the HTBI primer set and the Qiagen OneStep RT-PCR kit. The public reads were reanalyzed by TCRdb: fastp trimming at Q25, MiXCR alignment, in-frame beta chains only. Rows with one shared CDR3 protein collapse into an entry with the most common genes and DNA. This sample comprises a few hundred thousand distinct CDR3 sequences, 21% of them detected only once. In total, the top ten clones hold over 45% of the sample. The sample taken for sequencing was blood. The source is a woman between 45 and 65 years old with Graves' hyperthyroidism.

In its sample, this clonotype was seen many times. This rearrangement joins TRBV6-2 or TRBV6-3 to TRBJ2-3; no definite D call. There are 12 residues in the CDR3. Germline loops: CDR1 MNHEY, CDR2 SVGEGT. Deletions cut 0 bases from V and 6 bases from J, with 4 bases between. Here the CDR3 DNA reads TGTGCCAGCAGTTACTCGTCCGATACGCAGTATTTT. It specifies CASSYSSDTQYF.

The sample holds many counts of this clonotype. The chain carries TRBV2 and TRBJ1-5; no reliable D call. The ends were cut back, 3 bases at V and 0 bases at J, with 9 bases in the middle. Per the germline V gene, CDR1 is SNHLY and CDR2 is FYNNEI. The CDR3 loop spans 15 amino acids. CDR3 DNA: TGTGCCAGCAGTGAGGGAGGATTTAGCAATCAGCCCCAGCATTTT. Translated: CASSEGGFSNQPQHF.

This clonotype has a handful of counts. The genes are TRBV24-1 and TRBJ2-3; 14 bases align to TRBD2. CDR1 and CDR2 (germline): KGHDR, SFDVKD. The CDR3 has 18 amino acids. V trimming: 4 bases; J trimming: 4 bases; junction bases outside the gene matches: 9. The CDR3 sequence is CATSEGLAGGHRADTQYF. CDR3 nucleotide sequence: TGTGCCACCAGTGAAGGACTAGCGGGAGGCCATAGAGCAGATACGCAGTATTTT.